This T cell receptor beta chain comes out of a study of blood T cell repertoires in COVID-19. The wider study: Italy, Spain and the United States were the sources of the convalescent and acute COVID-19 samples. Nucleic acid was either cDNA or gDNA, and it came from T cells, B-cell-depleted T cells, or PBMCs.

The germline CDR1 and CDR2 sequences are ENHRY and SYGVKD. The V and J ends lost 6 bases and 7 bases, in that order; junction bases with no gene match: 9. CDR3 length equals 14 residues. Per the original data handling: Reference gene primer amplification gave estimated nucleated cell counts. The method was immunoSEQ multiplex PCR; TCRdb's version includes in-frame clones alone and lacks a portion of them. Clone size and the V and J calls come from that table; the DNA yielded D and trimming. Of some 280,000 clones listed, 70% to 90% are singletons. The source of this sequence is a woman aged 50 to 60 with active or convalescent COVID-19. Sequencing used peripheral blood. The chain employs TRBV10-3 and TRBJ2-7, with TRBD1 matching over 10 bases. The CDR3 DNA is TGTGCCATCAGCTCCGGGACAGGGGTGAGGGAGCAGTACTTC. Translation: CAISSGTGVREQYF.